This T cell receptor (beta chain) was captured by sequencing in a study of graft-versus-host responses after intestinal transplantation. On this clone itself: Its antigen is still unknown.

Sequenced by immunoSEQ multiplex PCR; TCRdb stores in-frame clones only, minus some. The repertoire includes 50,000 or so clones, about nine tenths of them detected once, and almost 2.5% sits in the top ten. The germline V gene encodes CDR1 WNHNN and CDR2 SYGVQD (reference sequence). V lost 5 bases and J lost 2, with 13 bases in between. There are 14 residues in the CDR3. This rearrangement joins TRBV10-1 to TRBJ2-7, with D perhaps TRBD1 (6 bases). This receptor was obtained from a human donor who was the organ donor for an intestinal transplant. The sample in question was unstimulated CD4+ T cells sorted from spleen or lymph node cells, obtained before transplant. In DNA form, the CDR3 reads TGCGCCAGCAGTCGGGACAACCCGACCTACGAGCAGTACTTC. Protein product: CASSRDNPTYEQYF.